The 14 T cell receptor beta chains reported below all come from one sample, sequenced in a study of OX40 agonist ivuxolimab in advanced cancers. Library creation used the immunoSEQ multiplex PCR assay. Imported from immuneACCESS, the table was reduced by TCRdb to in-frame sequences with V and J called. These copies leave out some clones; in studies compared against another copy, an unresolved V gene accounts for under half, and the cause of the remainder is not known. The sample profile shows 35,000 to 45,000 clones; around 83% of them were found once. The ten top clones hold 20% of the sample. The starting material was CD4+ or CD8+ T cells sorted from blood, obtained in a trial of the OX40 agonist ivuxolimab. These receptors originate from an adult with an advanced solid tumor such as melanoma, head and neck, liver or kidney cancer.

This clone has only one observation. This chain connects TRBV4-2 to TRBJ1-6; D perhaps matches TRBD1 (6 bases). This CDR3 region has 15 residues. Germline loops: CDR1 LGHNA, CDR2 YNFKEQ. Trimming shortened V by 5 bases and J by 14 bases, and 22 bases separated the two germline ends. This CDR3 reads CASSSGDSSPLALHF. The CDR3 nucleotides are TGTGCCAGCAGCTCAGGGGACTCCAGCCCCCTGGCCCTCCACTTT.

V is TRBV11-1 and J is TRBJ1-1, with 7 bases lining up with TRBD1. This CDR3 comprises 17 residues. V lost 4 bases and J lost 1; bases outside the gene matches: 12. Germline CDR1 and CDR2: SGHAT and FQDESV (reference sequence). In DNA form, the CDR3 reads TGTGCCAGCAGCTCAAACTACAGGGGTGTGGGGAACACTGAAGCTTTCTTT. Translation gives CASSSNYRGVGNTEAFF.

The V and J genes are TRBV4-2 and TRBJ2-2; TRBD2 aligns across 8 bases. Germline V gene sequence: CDR1 LGHNA, CDR2 YNFKEQ. V shed 0 bases, J shed 1 base, and the junction held 7 bases outside the gene matches. The CDR3 contains 18 residues. The DNA for the CDR3 is TGTGCCAGCAGCCAAGAGATGGCTAGCGGGCTGAACACCGGGGAGCTGTTTTTT. This encodes CASSQEMASGLNTGELFF.

The J gene is TRBJ1-5, the V gene TRBV6-5, with TRBD1 matching 10 bases. Trimming took 6 bases from V and 5 from J; bases not matched to a gene: 7. This CDR3 is built from 15 residues. The germline V gene has CDR1 MNHEY and CDR2 SVGAGI. CDR3 amino acids: CASRVSGTGDQPQHF. CDR3 coding DNA: TGTGCCAGCAGAGTGTCCGGGACAGGGGATCAGCCCCAGCATTTT.

The J gene is TRBJ1-2, the V gene TRBV4-1; TRBD1 agrees at 7 bases. The CDR3 spans 14 residues. The ends lost 5 bases at V and 4 bases at J; junction bases unmatched: 7. Germline V gene data show CDR1 as MGHRA and CDR2 as YSYEKL. This chain's CDR3 is CASSDRTGGYGYTF. CDR3 DNA sequence: TGCGCCAGCAGCGATCGGACAGGAGGCTATGGCTACACCTTC.

The V call is TRBV19, the J call TRBJ2-7; D is unresolved. Germline CDR1 and CDR2: LNHDA and SQIVND (reference sequence). The CDR3 runs to 16 residues. V was clipped by 5 bases and J by 2 bases, with 19 bases between them. The CDR3 protein is CASSGPRPSTTYEQYF. The CDR3 DNA reads TGTGCCAGTAGTGGCCCAAGACCCTCGACCACCTACGAGCAGTACTTC.

The V gene is TRBV7-2, the J gene TRBJ1-3; D unclear. CDR1 and CDR2 from the germline V gene are SGHTA and FQGNSA. The CDR3 consists of 17 residues. V lost 5 bases and J lost 0, with 17 bases in between. CDR3 region: CASSATLGRYSGNTIYF. The CDR3 DNA reads as TGTGCCAGCAGCGCAACCTTAGGGAGATACTCTGGAAACACCATATATTTT.

V and J are TRBV7-3 and TRBJ2-2; 8 nucleotides match TRBD1. Trimming removed 4 bases from V and 6 bases from J; junction bases left unmatched: 13. The CDR3 has 17 amino acids. Per germline, CDR1 SGHTA and CDR2 FQGTGA. The CDR3 DNA reads TGTGCCAGCAGCTCTTTCTCTGGACAGGGCGGCGCCGGGGAGCTGTTTTTT. Translating gives CASSSFSGQGGAGELFF.

A note on this clone: With a much larger clone just one base away, this may be a read error. The identical CDR3 is also encoded by other nucleotide sequences in the sample. The chain couples TRBV15 to TRBJ1-2, with D possibly matching TRBD1 (5 bases). Germline CDR1 reads LNHNV; CDR2 reads YYDKDF (reference sequence). V was cut by 0 bases and J by 6 bases, with 8 bases left in between. The CDR3 is 13 residues long. Written as DNA, the CDR3 is TGTGCCACCAGCAGAGAGGAAGGGGATGGCTACACCTTC. As protein: CATSREEGDGYTF.

The sample holds one count of this clone. The chain couples TRBV13 to TRBJ2-5; D is possibly TRBD1 or TRBD2 (5 bases each). The DNA end is a closer match to TRBJ2-7, so the J assignment may be wrong. The length of the CDR3 is 13 residues. Germline V gives CDR1 PRHDT, CDR2 FYEKMQ (reference sequence). CDR3 bases: TGTGCCAGCAGCGGGGACGGCGCCTACGAGCAGTACTTC. Protein sequence: CASSGDGAYEQYF.

This rearrangement joins TRBV27 to TRBJ2-1, with a possible D match to TRBD2 (5 bases). V lost 5 bases and J 5 bases, leaving 10 bases between the germline ends. This CDR3 is built from 13 residues. Germline lookup yields CDR1 MNHEY and CDR2 SMNVEV (reference sequence). Here the CDR3 DNA reads TGTGCCAGCAGTCCCCTGGGAGACAATGAGCAGTTCTTC. Protein product: CASSPLGDNEQFF.

J is TRBJ2-7 and V is TRBV6-5; possibly TRBD1 or TRBD2 for D (5 bases each). Germline lookup yields CDR1 MNHEY and CDR2 SVGAGI. The CDR3 spans 14 residues. Trimming took off 2 bases at V and 3 bases at J, with 11 bases between the two ends. CDR3 sequence: CASSYGGPHYEQYF. For the CDR3, the DNA is TGTGCCAGCAGTTACGGGGGACCGCACTACGAGCAGTACTTC.

This clone was found once. This chain links TRBV7-6 with TRBJ2-3, with 8 bases that match TRBD1. J gave up 1 base and V 4 bases, and 7 bases lay outside the gene matches. The CDR3 totals 16 residues. Germline values: CDR1 SGHVS, CDR2 FNYEAQ. In DNA, the CDR3 is TGTGCCAGCAGCTCCCCAGGACAGGGCCGCACAGATACGCAGTATTTT. Translating it yields CASSSPGQGRTDTQYF.

This clone is medium-sized by share. CDR3 loop: CASSLWTDLRSGYTF. The DNA for the CDR3 is TGTGCCAGCAGTTTATGGACAGATTTAAGGTCTGGCTACACCTTC. The J gene is TRBJ1-2, the V gene TRBV27; D may be TRBD1 (6 bases). Germline CDR1 reads MNHEY; CDR2 reads SMNVEV (reference sequence). Trimming pared 1 base from V and 7 bases from J, leaving 16 bases between. There are 15 residues in the CDR3.